These 29 T cell receptor beta chains were all obtained from the same sample, sequenced in a study of shared clonotypes between healthy human individuals. The data were produced by immunoSEQ multiplex PCR, yet TCRdb's version contains in-frame clones alone and is incomplete. The data contain hundreds of thousands of clones, about 95% of them seen just once; the ten biggest clones take up about 0.11%. Naive CD8 cells were CD45RO-negative, positively selected for CCR7, excluding terminally differentiated effector memory CD45RA+ cells. The sample comprised naive CD8+ T cells sorted from blood. Receptors originate from a woman aged 25 to 39 in good health.

The chain recombines TRBV16 with TRBJ2-5, with 7 positions matching TRBD2. The CDR3 is 15 residues long. The germline gives CDR1 KGHSY, CDR2 FQNENV. V shed 2 bases and J 1 base; nucleotides not matched to a gene: 4. CDR3 in amino acids: CASSQEAGPQETQYF. CDR3 nucleotide sequence: TGTGCCAGCAGCCAAGAAGCGGGACCCCAAGAGACCCAGTACTTC.

The V call is TRBV27, the J call TRBJ1-1; no definite D call. The CDR3 spans 15 residues. Germline-derived CDR1 and CDR2 are MNHEY and SMNVEV (reference sequence). Trimming left V 5 bases short and J 0 bases short, with 13 bases between. CDR3 in amino acids: CASSPNIVMNTEAFF. The CDR3 nucleotides read TGTGCCAGCAGTCCCAACATTGTTATGAACACTGAAGCTTTCTTT.

V usage is TRBV27 and J usage is TRBJ1-1; D is unclear. With 5 bases removed from V and 2 bases from J, the gap between germline ends came to 18 bases. The CDR3 spans 16 residues. CDR1 and CDR2 from the germline V gene are MNHEY and SMNVEV (reference sequence). The CDR3 reads CASSPGIGFGNTEAFF. The CDR3 nucleotides are TGTGCCAGCAGTCCTGGAATCGGTTTTGGAAACACTGAAGCTTTCTTT.

The V call is TRBV5-1, the J call TRBJ2-7; 11 bases agree with TRBD2. CDR1 and CDR2 from the germline V gene are SGHRS and YFSETQ. This CDR3 contains 15 residues. J lost 2 bases, V lost 4 bases, and 5 bases had no gene match. CDR3 nucleotide sequence: TGCGCCAGCAGCGAAGGGACTAGCGGAGCCTACGAGCAGTACTTC. This codes for CASSEGTSGAYEQYF.

This chain links TRBV11-2 with TRBJ2-1; 7 nucleotides align to TRBD2. Germline loops: CDR1 SGHAT, CDR2 FQNNGV. The CDR3 has 14 amino acids. V dropped 3 bases and J dropped 6; count of bases not matched to a gene: 5. The CDR3 protein is CASSFGRTSNEQFF. CDR3 in DNA: TGTGCCAGCAGCTTCGGGAGGACTTCCAATGAGCAGTTCTTC.

The chain is built from TRBV19 and TRBJ1-1; 8 nucleotides agree with TRBD1. Germline CDR1 LNHDA, CDR2 SQIVND (reference sequence). V lost 3 bases, J lost 0 bases, and 3 bases stayed unmatched. This CDR3 spans 15 amino acids. The CDR3 here is CASSINRGVNTEAFF. In DNA, the CDR3 is TGTGCCAGTAGTATCAACAGGGGGGTGAACACTGAAGCTTTCTTT.

The chain is built from TRBV27 and TRBJ1-5; D is unclear. CDR1 and CDR2 (germline): MNHEY, SMNVEV (reference sequence). The CDR3 contains 16 residues. The V and J ends lost 2 bases and 1 base respectively, with 12 bases between them. The CDR3 bases are TGTGCCAGCAGTTTACTTTCCGGGGTCAGCAATCAGCCCCAGCATTTT. Residues: CASSLLSGVSNQPQHF.

This sequence joins TRBV19 and TRBJ1-1; D is perhaps TRBD1 (5 bases). From germline, CDR1 is LNHDA and CDR2 SQIVND (reference sequence). The ends were cut back, 3 bases at V and 5 bases at J, with 13 bases in the middle. This CDR3 has 14 residues. The CDR3 spells CASSMDSGGTEAFF. CDR3 in DNA: TGTGCCAGTAGTATGGATTCTGGGGGGACTGAAGCTTTCTTT.

The rearrangement links TRBV4-1 to TRBJ2-1; 13 nucleotides line up with TRBD2. Germline loops: CDR1 MGHRA, CDR2 YSYEKL. V shed 4 bases, J shed 15 bases, and the junction held 12 bases outside the gene matches. The CDR3 covers 15 residues. In DNA form, the CDR3 reads TGCGCCAGCAGCCCCTCCCGGACTAGCGGGAGTTCACGGTTCTTC. Residues: CASSPSRTSGSSRFF.

This chain links TRBV28 with TRBJ1-1; D is uncertain. V was trimmed by 6 bases and J by 2 bases, leaving 16 bases between them. The CDR3 covers 15 residues. The germline V gene has CDR1 MDHEN and CDR2 SYDVKM. The DNA of the CDR3 is TGTGCCAGCAGCCCCTCGGGAGGTACTAACACTGAAGCTTTCTTT. Its translation: CASSPSGGTNTEAFF.

The chain joins TRBV2 to TRBJ2-7; 12 nucleotides match TRBD1. Germline trimming cut 4 bases from V and 4 bases from J; bases unmatched to any gene: 8. Germline CDR1 is SNHLY and CDR2 is FYNNEI. This CDR3 is 16 amino acids long. CDR3 residues: CASSAGQGAVMYEQYF. The CDR3, as DNA: TGTGCCAGCAGTGCGGGACAGGGGGCGGTAATGTACGAGCAGTACTTC.

V usage is TRBV28 and J usage is TRBJ2-3, with 9 bases matching TRBD1. Germline V gene lookup returns CDR1 MDHEN and CDR2 SYDVKM. V trimming: 5 bases; J trimming: 2 bases; junction bases outside the gene matches: 11. This CDR3 has 17 amino acids. The CDR3 sequence is CASSPQGTGLITDTQYF. CDR3 in DNA: TGTGCCAGCAGTCCCCAGGGGACAGGGTTAATCACAGATACGCAGTATTTT.

The chain is built from TRBV18 and TRBJ2-7, with D possibly TRBD1 on 6 matching bases. The V end lost 3 bases, the J end lost 2 bases, and 11 bases lay between the germline ends. This CDR3 region has 14 residues. CDR1 is KGHSH and CDR2 is LQKENI in the germline V gene. In DNA form, the CDR3 reads TGTGCCAGCTCACCCGGACAGCCAACCTACGAGCAGTACTTC. Translated: CASSPGQPTYEQYF.

V gene TRBV6-5 combines with J gene TRBJ2-2, with unresolved D. With 6 bases removed from V and 8 bases from J, the gap between germline ends came to 10 bases. Germline V gene data show CDR1 as MNHEY and CDR2 as SVGAGI. There are 12 residues in the CDR3. CDR3 nucleotides: TGTGCCAGCAGCCATCTTGCAGGGGAGCTGTTTTTT. This sequence encodes CASSHLAGELFF.

This clone was observed a single time. The chain is built from TRBV5-4 and TRBJ2-1; 12 nucleotides match TRBD2. V dropped 0 bases and J dropped 4; count of bases not matched to a gene: 5. CDR1 and CDR2 from the germline V gene are SGHNT and YYREEE (reference sequence). The CDR3 is 17 residues long. CDR3 in amino acids: CASSLEGLAGFYNEQFF. DNA for the CDR3: TGTGCCAGCAGCTTGGAGGGACTAGCGGGTTTTTACAATGAGCAGTTCTTC. Drawing the rest from reference TRBV5-4 and TRBJ2-1, the complete variable domain is ETGVTQSPTHLIKTRGQQVTLRCSSQSGHNTVSWYQQALGQGPQFIFQYYREEENGRGNFPPRFSGLQFPNYSSELNVNALELDDSALYLCASSLEGLAGFYNEQFFGPGTRLTVL.

V gene TRBV27 combines with J gene TRBJ2-5; D remains unclear. The J call may be incorrect, as the DNA end agrees better with TRBJ2-7. The germline V gene encodes CDR1 MNHEY and CDR2 SMNVEV (reference sequence). The CDR3 covers 14 residues. This CDR3 reads CASSFSSAVYEQYF. The CDR3 DNA reads TGTGCCAGCAGTTTTTCCAGTGCCGTCTACGAGCAGTACTTC.

V and J are TRBV5-1 and TRBJ2-6, with 10 bases that match TRBD1. The V gene end was trimmed by 3 bases and the J gene end by 4 bases; junction bases not matched to a gene: 10. CDR3 size: 18 residues. Germline values: CDR1 SGHRS, CDR2 YFSETQ. The CDR3 spells CASSWTGTGASGANVLTF. CDR3 sequence (DNA): TGCGCCAGCAGCTGGACCGGGACAGGGGCTTCCGGGGCCAACGTCCTGACTTTC.

The chain couples TRBV10-2 to TRBJ2-7; TRBD2 aligns across 12 bases. CDR1 and CDR2 from the germline V gene are WSHSY and SAAADI. The junction had 15 bases not matched to a gene; V was cut back by 4 bases and J by 2 bases. The CDR3 runs to 19 residues. CDR3 in amino acids: CASSGHRTSGMEHPYEQYF. The CDR3 coding sequence is TGCGCCAGCAGTGGTCATAGGACTAGCGGGATGGAGCACCCCTACGAGCAGTACTTC.

The V and J genes are TRBV5-6 and TRBJ2-7; 9 bases match TRBD2. The CDR3 has 15 amino acids. In germline, CDR1 is SGHDT, CDR2 YYEEEE. V was pared by 3 bases and J by 2 bases, with 6 bases of the junction left unmatched. CDR3 nucleotide sequence: TGTGCCAGCAGCTGGTCCCTAGCGGGAACCTACGAGCAGTACTTC. It encodes CASSWSLAGTYEQYF.

V is TRBV7-6 and J is TRBJ2-7, with 7 bases lining up with TRBD2. CDR3 size: 14 residues. Per germline, CDR1 SGHVS and CDR2 FNYEAQ. V lost 5 bases and J lost 6; bases outside the gene matches: 10. CDR3 coding DNA: TGTGCCAGCAGCCCTAGCGGAGCCCCGGGCGAGCAGTACTTC. Amino acids: CASSPSGAPGEQYF.

V gene TRBV19 combines with J gene TRBJ1-1, with D unclear. The CDR3 has 15 amino acids. V dropped 10 bases and J dropped 2 bases, with 20 bases sitting between them. Germline values: CDR1 LNHDA, CDR2 SQIVND (reference sequence). The CDR3 region has the DNA TGTGCCACCAAAGTAAGAATCGGATCTAACACTGAAGCTTTCTTT. This encodes CATKVRIGSNTEAFF.

The rearrangement joins TRBV4-2 to TRBJ2-2; 7 nucleotides match TRBD1. Germline V CDR1 and CDR2: LGHNA, YNFKEQ. Trimming took 4 bases from V and 1 from J; bases not matched to a gene: 12. The CDR3 has 18 residues. Here the CDR3 reads CASSPPRGRDRNTGELFF. DNA of the CDR3: TGTGCCAGCAGCCCGCCAAGGGGACGGGACAGGAACACCGGGGAGCTGTTTTTT.

This chain connects TRBV5-4 to TRBJ1-2; D is possibly TRBD1 (6 bases). This CDR3 is built from 15 residues. Per the germline V gene, CDR1 is SGHNT and CDR2 is YYREEE (reference sequence). The V end lost 0 bases, the J end lost 0 bases, and 9 bases lay between the germline ends. CDR3 region: CASSLAGVANYGYTF. In nucleotides, the CDR3 is TGTGCCAGCAGCTTGGCAGGGGTAGCTAACTATGGCTACACCTTC.

This clone was detected only once. V is TRBV5-8 and J is TRBJ1-5, with D hard to call. The germline V and J ends were trimmed by 4 bases and 2 bases, with 19 bases remaining between them. This CDR3 is built from 17 residues. Germline CDR1 is SGHTS and CDR2 is YDEGEE. CDR3 sequence (DNA): TGTGCCAGCAGCCGTGTGGGTCTACAAGTGGGCAATCAGCCCCAGCATTTT. Translating it yields CASSRVGLQVGNQPQHF.

The chain employs TRBV19 and TRBJ1-2; D may be TRBD1 (5 bases). From germline, CDR1 is LNHDA and CDR2 SQIVND (reference sequence). The CDR3 has 13 residues. The V gene lost 9 bases and the J gene lost 4 bases, with 15 bases spanning the gap. The CDR3 DNA sequence: TGTGCCAGCACTCCGGGGACCGGCTATGGCTACACCTTC. It specifies CASTPGTGYGYTF. Based on the CDR3 plus reference TRBV19 and TRBJ1-2, the full variable domain is DGGITQSPKYLFRKEGQNVTLSCEQNLNHDAMYWYRQDPGQGLRLIYYSQIVNDFQKGDIAEGYSVSREKKESFPLTVTSAQKNPTAFYLCASTPGTGYGYTFGSGTRLTVV.

The chain combines TRBV27 with TRBJ2-7, with D tentatively TRBD1 or TRBD2 (6 bases each). The V end lost 5 bases, the J end lost 0 bases, and 14 bases lay between the germline ends. Germline V gene data show CDR1 as MNHEY and CDR2 as SMNVEV (reference sequence). The CDR3 runs 15 residues. CDR3 in DNA: TGTGCCAGCAGTCGAGAGTGGGGGGCCTCCTACGAGCAGTACTTC. Protein sequence: CASSREWGASYEQYF.

The V call is TRBV11-2, the J call TRBJ2-7; a weak D match, TRBD2 (6 bases). The germline V gene has CDR1 SGHAT and CDR2 FQNNGV. V dropped 4 bases and J dropped 0 bases, with 13 bases sitting between them. The CDR3 covers 15 residues. CDR3 residues: CASSYTAGSSYEQYF. CDR3 in DNA: TGTGCCAGCAGCTATACAGCCGGGAGCTCCTACGAGCAGTACTTC. Looking up the rest from reference TRBV11-2 and TRBJ2-7 gives the full variable domain: EAGVAQSPRYKIIEKRQSVAFWCNPISGHATLYWYQQILGQGPKLLIQFQNNGVVDDSQLPKDRFSAERLKGVDSTLKIQPAKLEDSAVYLCASSYTAGSSYEQYFGPGTRLTVT.

As to this clone: The same CDR3 can be traced to other DNA sequences in this sample. This sequence joins TRBV4-1 and TRBJ1-1; a possible D gene is TRBD1 (5 bases). The germline CDR1 and CDR2 sequences are MGHRA and YSYEKL. The V and J ends lost 4 bases and 5 bases respectively, with 11 bases between them. The CDR3 covers 13 residues. The CDR3 sequence is CASSLTEGTEAFF. In DNA form, the CDR3 reads TGCGCCAGCAGCCTGACTGAGGGGACTGAAGCTTTCTTT.

The CDR3 DNA reads TGTGCCAGCGGGACCGTCGAGCAGTACTTC. This gives the protein CASGTVEQYF. This rearrangement joins TRBV27 to TRBJ2-7; either TRBD1 or TRBD2 may supply D (5 bases each). The V gene's germline CDR1 is MNHEY and CDR2 SMNVEV (reference sequence). V gave up 8 bases and J gave up 6 bases, with 8 bases separating them. This CDR3 contains 10 residues.